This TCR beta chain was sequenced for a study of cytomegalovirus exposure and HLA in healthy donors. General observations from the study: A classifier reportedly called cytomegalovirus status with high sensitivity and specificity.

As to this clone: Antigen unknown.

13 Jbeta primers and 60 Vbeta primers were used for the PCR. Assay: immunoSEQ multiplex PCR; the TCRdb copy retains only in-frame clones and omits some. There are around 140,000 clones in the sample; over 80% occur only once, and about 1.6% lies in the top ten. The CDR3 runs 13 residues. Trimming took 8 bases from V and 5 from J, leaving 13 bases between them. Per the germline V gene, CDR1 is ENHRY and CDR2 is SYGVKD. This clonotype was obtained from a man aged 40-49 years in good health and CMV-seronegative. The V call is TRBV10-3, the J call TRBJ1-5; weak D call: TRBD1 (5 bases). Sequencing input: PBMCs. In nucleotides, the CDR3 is TGTGCCATCGGGGCCCCGGGCGATCAGCCCCAGCATTTT. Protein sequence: CAIGAPGDQPQHF.